This TCR beta chain was sequenced for a study of CD8+CD57+ T cells in acquired aplastic anemia. Whole-study context: Reads per healthy sample averaged roughly 9.9 million (CD4+) and fewer than 13 million (CD8+).

The CDR3 runs to 14 residues. Germline V lookup: CDR1 SGHVS, CDR2 FQNEAQ. Of note for this clonotype: Its antigen is not known. Compared with germline, one end of the junction differs, possibly owing to a read error.

CDR3 and TCR beta VDJ profiling relied on genomic DNA as the template. MiXCR, run by TCRdb on the reads, gives a single entry per CDR3 protein. The sample lists under 200,000 distinct CDR3 sequences; just under 65% were seen once. Study conclusions and caveats: Between the patient and control groups, CD8+ Simpson's diversity did not differ significantly. Some 28 CD8+ CDR3 sequences occurred in both the patients and the controls.

Sequencing was performed on sorted CD4+, CD8+, or CD8+CD57+ T cells (not recorded which) from PBMCs. The chain carries TRBV7-8 and TRBJ1-2; 9 bases match TRBD1. The clonotype originates from a human donor in good health. The CDR3 DNA reads TGCGCCAGCAGCCAACCGGGACAGGGCAGTGGCTACACCTTC. Translated: CASSQPGQGSGYTF.